This TCR beta chain was identified in a study of cytomegalovirus exposure and HLA in healthy donors. The primer mix had 60 Vbeta and 13 Jbeta primers. Profiled with immunoSEQ multiplex PCR; TCRdb holds only in-frame clones, not every one. Counted here are more than 95,000 clones, about 73% occurring once; the ten biggest clones make up roughly 5.9%. The CDR3 spans 15 residues. The ends lost 4 bases at V and 2 bases at J; junction bases unmatched: 8. CDR1 is SGDLS and CDR2 is YYNGEE in the germline V gene. The chain joins TRBV9 to TRBJ2-5, with 7 bases matching TRBD2. Sequenced: PBMCs. The receptor was derived from a woman in her forties in good health and CMV-seronegative. This CDR3 is CASSPTGGIQETQYF. CDR3 coding DNA: TGTGCCAGCAGCCCGACCGGGGGGATTCAAGAGACCCAGTACTTC.